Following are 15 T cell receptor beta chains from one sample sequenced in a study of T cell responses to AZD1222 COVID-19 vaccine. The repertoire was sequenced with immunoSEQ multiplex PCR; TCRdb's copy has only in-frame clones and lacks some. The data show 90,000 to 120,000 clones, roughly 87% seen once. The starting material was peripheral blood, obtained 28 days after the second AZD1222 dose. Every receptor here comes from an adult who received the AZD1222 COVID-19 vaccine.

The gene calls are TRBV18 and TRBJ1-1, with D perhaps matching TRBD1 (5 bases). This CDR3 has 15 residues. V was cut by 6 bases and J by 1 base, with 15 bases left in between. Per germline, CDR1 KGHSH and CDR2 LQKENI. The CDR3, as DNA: TGTGCCAGCTCCGCCCAGGGCGTAGAGAACACTGAAGCTTTCTTT. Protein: CASSAQGVENTEAFF.

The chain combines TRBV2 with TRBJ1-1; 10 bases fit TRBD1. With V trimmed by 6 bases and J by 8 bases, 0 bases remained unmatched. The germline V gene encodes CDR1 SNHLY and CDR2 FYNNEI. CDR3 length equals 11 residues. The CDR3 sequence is CASRDRGEAFF. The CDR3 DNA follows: TGTGCCAGCAGGGACAGGGGGGAAGCTTTCTTT.

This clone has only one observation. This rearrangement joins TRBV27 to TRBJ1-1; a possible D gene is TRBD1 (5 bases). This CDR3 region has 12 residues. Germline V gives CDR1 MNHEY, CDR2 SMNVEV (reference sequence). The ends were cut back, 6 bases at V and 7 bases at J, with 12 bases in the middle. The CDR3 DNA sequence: TGTGCCAGCAGGGGACCCCGGTTTGAAGCTTTCTTT. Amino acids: CASRGPRFEAFF.

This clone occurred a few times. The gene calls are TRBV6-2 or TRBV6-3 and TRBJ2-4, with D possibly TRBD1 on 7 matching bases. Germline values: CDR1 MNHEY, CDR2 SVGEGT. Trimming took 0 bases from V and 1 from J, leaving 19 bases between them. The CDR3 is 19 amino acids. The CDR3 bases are TGTGCCAGCAGTTACTCTCATCGCTTCAGGGGGGCGGCCAAAAACATTCAGTACTTC. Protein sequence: CASSYSHRFRGAAKNIQYF.

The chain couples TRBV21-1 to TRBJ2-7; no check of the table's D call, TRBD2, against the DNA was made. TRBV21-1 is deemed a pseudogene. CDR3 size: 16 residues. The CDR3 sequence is CASSKENGGLLDEQYF. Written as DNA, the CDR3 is TGTGCCAGCAGCAAAGAAAACGGGGGGCTGCTGGACGAGCAGTACTTC.

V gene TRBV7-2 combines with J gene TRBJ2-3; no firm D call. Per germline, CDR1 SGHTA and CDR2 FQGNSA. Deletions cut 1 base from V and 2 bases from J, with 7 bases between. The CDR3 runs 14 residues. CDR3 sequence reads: CASSLGGTTDTQYF. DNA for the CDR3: TGTGCCAGCAGCTTAGGGGGAACCACAGATACGCAGTATTTT.

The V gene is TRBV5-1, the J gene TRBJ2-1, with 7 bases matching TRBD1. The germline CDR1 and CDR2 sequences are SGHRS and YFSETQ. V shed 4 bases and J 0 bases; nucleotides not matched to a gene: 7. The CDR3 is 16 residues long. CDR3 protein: CASSRTGATSYNEQFF. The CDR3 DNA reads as TGCGCCAGCAGCCGGACAGGAGCGACCTCCTACAATGAGCAGTTCTTC.

In DNA form, the CDR3 reads TGTGCCAGCAGCTTAGATTTTAGGGAGACAGCAACTAATGAAAAACTGTTTTTT. Amino acids: CASSLDFRETATNEKLFF. The chain has TRBV7-8 and TRBJ1-4; a possible D gene is TRBD1 (5 bases). CDR1 and CDR2 from the germline V gene are SGHVS and FQNEAQ. This CDR3 contains 18 residues. The germline V and J ends were trimmed by 1 base and 0 bases, with 15 bases remaining between them.

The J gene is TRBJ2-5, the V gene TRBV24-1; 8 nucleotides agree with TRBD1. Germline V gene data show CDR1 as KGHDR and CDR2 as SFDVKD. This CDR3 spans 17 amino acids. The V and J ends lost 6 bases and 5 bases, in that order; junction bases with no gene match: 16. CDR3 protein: CATSPRIGQGARETQYF. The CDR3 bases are TGTGCCACCAGTCCCCGTATCGGGCAGGGGGCGAGGGAGACCCAGTACTTC.

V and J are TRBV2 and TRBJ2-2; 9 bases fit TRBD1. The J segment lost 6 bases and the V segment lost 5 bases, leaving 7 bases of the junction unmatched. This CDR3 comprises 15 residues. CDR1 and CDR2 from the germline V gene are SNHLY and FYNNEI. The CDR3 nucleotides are TGTGCCAGCAGTCCGGGACAGGGAAAGGCCGGGGAGCTGTTTTTT. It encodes CASSPGQGKAGELFF.

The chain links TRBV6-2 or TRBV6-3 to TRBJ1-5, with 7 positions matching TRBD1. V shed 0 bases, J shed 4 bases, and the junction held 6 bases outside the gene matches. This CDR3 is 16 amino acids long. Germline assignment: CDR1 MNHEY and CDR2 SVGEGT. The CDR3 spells CASSYSRTGENQPQHF. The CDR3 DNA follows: TGTGCCAGCAGTTACTCGAGAACAGGGGAGAATCAGCCCCAGCATTTT.

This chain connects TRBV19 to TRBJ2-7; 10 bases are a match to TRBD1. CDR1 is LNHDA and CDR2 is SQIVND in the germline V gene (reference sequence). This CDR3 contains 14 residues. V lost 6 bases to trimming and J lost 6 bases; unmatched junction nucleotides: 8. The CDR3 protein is CASSARTGGLEQYF. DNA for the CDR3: TGTGCCAGTAGCGCGCGGACAGGGGGTCTCGAGCAGTACTTC.

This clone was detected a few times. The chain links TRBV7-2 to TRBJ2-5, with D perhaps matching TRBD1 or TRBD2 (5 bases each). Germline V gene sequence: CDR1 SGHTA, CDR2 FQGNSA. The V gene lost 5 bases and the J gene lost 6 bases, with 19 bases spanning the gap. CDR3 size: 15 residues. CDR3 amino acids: CASSPSREGTKTQYF. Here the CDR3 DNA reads TGTGCCAGCAGCCCCAGCCGAGAAGGGACGAAGACCCAGTACTTC.

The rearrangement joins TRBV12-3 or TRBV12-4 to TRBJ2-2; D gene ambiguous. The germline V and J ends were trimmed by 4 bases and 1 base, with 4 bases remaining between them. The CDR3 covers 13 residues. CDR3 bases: TGTGCCAGCAGTTCACAGAACACCGGGGAGCTGTTTTTT. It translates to CASSSQNTGELFF.

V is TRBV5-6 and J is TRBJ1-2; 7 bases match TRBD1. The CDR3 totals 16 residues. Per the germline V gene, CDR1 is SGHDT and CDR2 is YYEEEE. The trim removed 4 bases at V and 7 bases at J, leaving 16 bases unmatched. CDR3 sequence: CASSRKRGTAPSGYTF. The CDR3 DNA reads TGTGCCAGCAGCCGGAAGCGCGGGACAGCCCCGTCTGGCTACACCTTC.